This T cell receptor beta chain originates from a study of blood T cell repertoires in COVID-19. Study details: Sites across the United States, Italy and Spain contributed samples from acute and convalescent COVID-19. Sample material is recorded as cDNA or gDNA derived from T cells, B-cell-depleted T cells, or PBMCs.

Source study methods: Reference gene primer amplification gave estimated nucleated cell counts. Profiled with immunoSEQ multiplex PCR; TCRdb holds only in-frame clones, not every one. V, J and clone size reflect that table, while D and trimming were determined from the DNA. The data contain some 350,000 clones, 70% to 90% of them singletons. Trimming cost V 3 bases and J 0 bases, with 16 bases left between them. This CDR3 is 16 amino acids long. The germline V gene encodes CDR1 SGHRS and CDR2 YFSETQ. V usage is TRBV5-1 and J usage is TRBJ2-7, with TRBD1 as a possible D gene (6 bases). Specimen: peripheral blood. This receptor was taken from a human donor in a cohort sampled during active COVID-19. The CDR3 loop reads CASSSYDRTLSYEQYF. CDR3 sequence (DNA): TGCGCCAGCAGCTCCTATGACAGGACCCTCTCCTACGAGCAGTACTTC.